The clone carrying this T cell receptor beta chain was detected once. Its antigen is still unknown. The entry originates in a study of T cells in localized non-small cell lung cancer. Findings of the study overall: Clonality peaked in uninvolved adjacent lung rather than tumor.

Sequenced by immunoSEQ multiplex PCR; TCRdb stores in-frame clones only, minus some. The sample shows 35,000 or so clones, roughly 89% of them seen only once. Trimming took off 0 bases at V and 0 bases at J, with 9 bases between the two ends. This CDR3 has 15 residues. Looked up from germline, CDR1 is SGHDT and CDR2 is YYEEEE. This chain connects TRBV5-6 to TRBJ1-2; D is unresolved. This specimen was peripheral blood, taken before any cancer treatment. The sequence was collected from a woman aged 35 to 75 with stage I lung adenocarcinoma. The chain's CDR3 is CASSLVPASNYGYTF. The CDR3 nucleotides read TGTGCCAGCAGCTTGGTCCCAGCCTCTAACTATGGCTACACCTTC.